Listed here are 7 T cell receptor beta chains from one sample, sequenced in a study of response to subunit inactivated influenza vaccine. TCRdb re-called the RT-PCR reads through MiXCR, storing one row per CDR3 protein. The sample consists of some 540,000 distinct CDR3 sequences, less than 25% of them appearing once. These sequences were also reported in another study, on T cells expressing NK-cell markers. From that paper: Scientists made TCR beta cDNA using 5'RACE template switching with UMIs.

The sample in question was CD4+ T cells sorted from PBMCs, obtained 12 days after vaccination. All receptors derive from a man over 45 who received an inactivated influenza vaccine.

The chain combines TRBV7-9 with TRBJ1-1; D might be TRBD1 (6 bases). CDR3 length equals 14 residues. Trimming took 2 bases from V and 2 from J, leaving 9 bases between them. Germline CDR1 reads SEHNR; CDR2 reads FQNEAQ (reference sequence). CDR3 sequence (DNA): TGTGCCAGCAGCTTATACAGGGTCAACACTGAAGCTTTCTTT. Translation gives CASSLYRVNTEAFF.

V usage is TRBV7-6 and J usage is TRBJ2-7; 13 nucleotides align to TRBD2. The CDR3 consists of 17 residues. From germline, CDR1 is SGHVS and CDR2 FNYEAQ. V shed 1 base and J 2 bases; nucleotides not matched to a gene: 5. The CDR3 protein is CASSLGSGTSGTYEQYF. DNA of the CDR3: TGTGCCAGCAGCTTAGGATCCGGGACTAGCGGGACCTACGAGCAGTACTTC.

The gene calls are TRBV5-1 and TRBJ2-7; D remains ambiguous. The CDR3 runs 12 residues. Trimming took off 4 bases at V and 4 bases at J, with 9 bases between the two ends. Germline CDR1 and CDR2: SGHRS and YFSETQ. CDR3 DNA sequence: TGCGCCAGCAGCGAGAACACGTACGAGCAGTACTTC. This encodes CASSENTYEQYF.

The table lists this clonotype with a few counts. J is TRBJ2-3 and V is TRBV9; a weak D match, TRBD2 (5 bases). Per germline, CDR1 SGDLS and CDR2 YYNGEE. The CDR3 has 16 residues. Between the trimmed V and J ends, which lost 0 bases and 2 bases, there was a span of 13 bases. The CDR3 protein is CASSVGGGSLTDTQYF. The CDR3 bases are TGTGCCAGCAGCGTAGGTGGCGGGTCACTCACAGATACGCAGTATTTT.

This clonotype was seen repeatedly, ten times or more. The chain combines TRBV27 with TRBJ2-3; D possibly corresponds to TRBD2 (6 bases). In germline, CDR1 is MNHEY, CDR2 SMNVEV (reference sequence). The V and J ends lost 8 bases and 6 bases respectively, with 21 bases between them. The CDR3 totals 15 residues. The CDR3 DNA reads as TGTGCCAGCCGTACTCGGAATCCAGGGAGGGATACGCAGTATTTT. It codes for CASRTRNPGRDTQYF.

The chain uses TRBV5-4 and TRBJ2-2, with 8 positions matching TRBD2. V lost 5 bases, J lost 6 bases, and 12 bases stayed unmatched. Germline CDR1 and CDR2: SGHNT and YYREEE (reference sequence). This CDR3 is built from 16 residues. CDR3: CASSFLAGRGSGELFF. The CDR3 nucleotides read TGTGCCAGCAGTTTTTTAGCGGGGCGAGGCTCCGGGGAGCTGTTTTTT. The variable domain in full, completed from reference TRBV5-4 and TRBJ2-2, reads ETGVTQSPTHLIKTRGQQVTLRCSSQSGHNTVSWYQQALGQGPQFIFQYYREEENGRGNFPPRFSGLQFPNYSSELNVNALELDDSALYLCASSFLAGRGSGELFFGEGSRLTVL.

This rearrangement joins TRBV29-1 to TRBJ1-2; 9 bases align to TRBD1. In germline, CDR1 is SQVTM, CDR2 ANQGSEA. Unmatched junction bases numbered 4, after V lost 4 bases and J lost 4 bases. This CDR3 contains 13 residues. CDR3 sequence (DNA): TGCAGCGTTGTCCCGGACAGGGGCTATGGCTACACCTTC. Protein product: CSVVPDRGYGYTF.